This T cell receptor (beta chain) was captured in a study of CD4 T cells in relation to SARS-CoV-2 and coronaviruses. On the study more broadly: Convalescent patients were fewer than ten males and 4 females; two were Hispanic.

Produced via immunoSEQ multiplex PCR; TCRdb's table is partial and in-frame only. The sample lists tens of thousands of clones, 92% occurring once. The CDR3 runs 14 residues. Germline V gene lookup returns CDR1 SGDLS and CDR2 YYNGEE. V was clipped by 4 bases and J by 1 base, with 11 bases between them. The rearrangement joins TRBV9 to TRBJ1-1; D remains ambiguous. The clonotype originates from an adult with COVID-19. Sequencing used naive CD4+ T cells from PBMCs. Subset given: naive CD4+ T cells isolated by negative enrichment. The CDR3 bases are TGTGCCAGCAGCCATCTTCGGGCGAACACTGAAGCTTTCTTT. Encoded protein: CASSHLRANTEAFF.